Listed below are T cell receptor beta chains from one sample, sequenced in a study of blood T cell repertoires in COVID-19. TCRdb keeps only in-frame clones here, not all; method: immunoSEQ multiplex PCR. The sample comprises 200,000 to 250,000 clones, more than 75% of which are singletons, and 9.5% to 15% rests with the top ten. Sequenced material: peripheral blood. The receptors derive from a human donor in a cohort sampled during active COVID-19. Each CDR3 is given with its conserved first and last residue. Fields, in order: J gene, clone size, D gene, V gene, CDR3 protein, CDR3 DNA. The D gene is left open where the match is weak. Size values are once, few and many counts, or a class for expanded clones, and some rows have none.

TRBJ1-2 | few | TRBD1 | TRBV28 | CASTPGGQGDYGYTF | TGTGCCAGCACCCCGGGGGGACAGGGCGACTATGGCTACACCTTC
TRBJ2-2 | . | TRBD1 | TRBV14 | CASSQVGTGSPTGELFF | TGTGCCAGCAGCCAAGTAGGGACAGGGAGCCCCACCGGGGAGCTGTTTTTT
TRBJ2-1 | . | . | TRBV9 | CASSVGQGGEQFF | TGTGCCAGCAGCGTAGGGCAGGGGGGTGAGCAGTTCTTC
TRBJ2-7 | . | . | TRBV9 | CASSVGTETYEQYF | TGTGCCAGCAGCGTAGGCACCGAGACCTACGAGCAGTACTTC
TRBJ2-3 | . | . | TRBV4-3 | CASSQATGRTDTQYF | TGCGCCAGCAGCCAAGCGACTGGCCGCACAGATACGCAGTATTTT
TRBJ2-7 | once | TRBD2 | TRBV13 | CASSASLAGPTGEQYF | TGTGCCAGCAGCGCATCACTAGCGGGCCCCACGGGCGAGCAGTACTTC
TRBJ2-2 | . | TRBD1 | TRBV24-1 | CATSDQDRGEEELFF | TGTGCCACCAGTGACCAGGACAGGGGAGAAGAGGAGCTGTTTTTT
TRBJ1-2 | . | . | TRBV12-3/TRBV12-4 | CASSWTDDGYTF | TGTGCCAGCAGTTGGACTGACGATGGCTACACCTTC
TRBJ2-7 | . | TRBD1 | TRBV5-1 | CASSLGRDRVRKGEYEQYF | TGCGCCAGCAGCTTGGGCCGGGACAGGGTCAGGAAGGGAGAGTACGAGCAGTACTTC
TRBJ1-4 | . | . | TRBV4-2 | CASSLGATNEKLFF | TGTGCCAGCAGCCTAGGAGCAACTAATGAAAAACTGTTTTTT
TRBJ2-4 | . | . | TRBV29-1 | CSVLKNIQYF | TGCAGCGTCCTCAAAAACATTCAGTACTTC
TRBJ2-2 | . | TRBD1 | TRBV6-1 | CASSDRTGVGTGELFF | TGTGCCAGCAGTGATCGGACAGGGGTGGGGACCGGGGAGCTGTTTTTT
TRBJ1-2 | . | TRBD1 | TRBV7-2 | CASSRDRGGYGYTF | TGTGCCAGCAGCCGGGACAGGGGTGGCTATGGCTACACCTTC
TRBJ1-5 | . | TRBD1 | TRBV19 | CASRGQGFNNQPQHF | TGTGCCAGTAGGGGACAGGGGTTCAACAATCAGCCCCAGCATTTT
TRBJ1-1 | few | . | TRBV6-4 | CASSDSPGGDIAEAFF | TGTGCCAGCAGTGACTCTCCGGGGGGGGATATTGCTGAAGCTTTCTTT
TRBJ2-7 | . | . | TRBV13 | CASSYADGGRSYEQYF | TGTGCCAGCAGCTATGCGGACGGGGGAAGATCCTACGAGCAGTACTTC
TRBJ2-2 | . | . | TRBV4-3 | CASSQGSLQGMGELFF | TGCGCCAGCAGCCAAGGTTCCCTGCAGGGAATGGGGGAGCTGTTTTTT
TRBJ2-7 | . | . | TRBV2 | CASRSDTYGYEQYF | TGTGCCAGCAGAAGCGATACGTACGGATACGAGCAGTACTTC
TRBJ2-7 | . | . | TRBV9 | CASSVEAGNSYEQYF | TGTGCCAGTAGCGTAGAGGCAGGAAACTCCTACGAGCAGTACTTC
TRBJ2-7 | once | TRBD1 | TRBV7-9 | CASSSNRGRRADEQYF | TGTGCCAGCAGCTCCAACAGGGGCCGGCGGGCCGACGAGCAGTACTTC
TRBJ1-5 | . | . | TRBV29-1 | CSTGESNQPQHF | TGCAGCACTGGGGAGAGCAATCAGCCCCAGCATTTT
TRBJ1-5 | . | . | TRBV7-2 | CASSLAGLSNQPQHF | TGTGCCAGCAGCTTAGCGGGGCTGAGCAATCAGCCCCAGCATTTT
TRBJ1-4 | . | . | TRBV24-1 | CATSLSGGPTNEKLFF | TGTGCCACCAGTCTTTCTGGCGGCCCAACTAATGAAAAACTGTTTTTT
TRBJ2-7 | . | . | TRBV7-6 | CASSLGPLRGSSYEQYF | TGTGCCAGCAGCTTAGGACCTCTCCGGGGGAGCTCCTACGAGCAGTACTTC
TRBJ2-5 | . | TRBD1 | TRBV5-1 | CASSYVGQGDETQYF | TGCGCCAGCAGCTACGTGGGACAGGGGGACGAGACCCAGTACTTC
TRBJ2-4 | . | . | TRBV3-1/TRBV3-2 | CASSHGKGDKNIQYF | TGTGCCAGCAGCCACGGGAAGGGAGACAAAAACATTCAGTACTTC
TRBJ1-3 | . | . | TRBV5-1 | CASSSSRGNSGNTIYF | TGCGCCAGCAGCTCGTCTAGGGGGAACTCTGGAAACACCATATATTTT
TRBJ1-5 | . | . | TRBV15 | CATRRVGQPQHF | TGTGCCACCAGGAGGGTTGGTCAGCCCCAGCATTTT
TRBJ1-2 | . | TRBD1 | TRBV19 | CASSIGAGGYGYTF | TGTGCCAGTAGTATTGGGGCAGGGGGCTATGGCTACACCTTC
TRBJ2-7 | . | . | TRBV27 | CASSLRKGNYEQYF | TGTGCCAGCAGTTTAAGGAAGGGGAACTACGAGCAGTACTTC
TRBJ2-7 | . | TRBD2 | TRBV5-1 | CASSLASGSIDEQYF | TGCGCCAGCAGCTTGGCTAGCGGGAGTATCGACGAGCAGTACTTC
TRBJ1-6 | . | . | TRBV19 | CASSAEALYNSPLHF | TGTGCCAGTAGTGCGGAGGCCCTATATAATTCACCCCTCCACTTT
TRBJ1-1 | . | . | TRBV19 | CASSIDFSPQGSPEAFF | TGTGCCAGTAGTATAGATTTTTCACCCCAGGGGAGCCCTGAAGCTTTCTTT
TRBJ1-1 | . | TRBD1 | TRBV6-4 | CASSPGLRGHTEAFF | TGTGCCAGCAGCCCAGGGTTGAGGGGGCACACTGAAGCTTTCTTT
TRBJ2-5 | . | . | TRBV7-9 | CASSSPGLLETQYF | TGTGCCAGCAGCTCCCCGGGTCTTTTAGAGACCCAGTACTTC
TRBJ1-2 | . | TRBD1 | TRBV5-1 | CASSPRGTGEDFGYTF | TGCGCCAGCAGCCCAAGAGGGACAGGGGAAGACTTTGGCTACACCTTC
TRBJ1-6 | . | . | TRBV27 | CASSFSEGGSPLHF | TGTGCCAGCAGTTTTTCTGAGGGAGGTTCACCCCTCCACTTT
TRBJ2-7 | . | TRBD2 | TRBV4-1 | CASSQRAGGFHEQYF | TGCGCCAGCAGCCAAAGAGCGGGGGGGTTCCACGAGCAGTACTTC
TRBJ1-2 | once | TRBD1 | TRBV9 | CASSFSAGTAYGYTF | TGTGCCAGCAGCTTCAGTGCCGGGACAGCGTATGGCTACACCTTC
TRBJ2-5 | . | TRBD2 | TRBV6-2/TRBV6-3 | CASSYSSGVQETQYF | TGTGCCAGCAGTTACTCAAGCGGGGTTCAAGAGACCCAGTACTTC
TRBJ2-7 | few | TRBD1 | TRBV5-1 | CASSWGQDYEQYF | TGCGCCAGCAGCTGGGGACAGGACTACGAGCAGTACTTC
TRBJ2-6 | . | . | TRBV19 | CASRSISGANVLTF | TGTGCCAGTAGGAGCATCTCTGGGGCCAACGTCCTGACTTTC
TRBJ1-6 | . | . | TRBV5-1 | CASGPLRSAGAHSPLHF | TGCGCCAGCGGACCCCTTAGGAGCGCAGGGGCACATTCACCCCTCCACTTT
TRBJ1-1 | . | . | TRBV5-1 | CASSSLDQNTEAFF | TGCGCCAGCAGCTCCCTAGACCAGAACACTGAAGCTTTCTTT
TRBJ2-2 | many | TRBD1 | TRBV19 | CASSESPQGASNTGELFF | TGTGCCAGTAGTGAATCCCCCCAGGGGGCAAGTAACACCGGGGAGCTGTTTTTT
TRBJ2-1 | . | TRBD2 | TRBV2 | CASSTQRGGFNEQFF | TGTGCCAGCAGCACCCAGCGGGGGGGCTTCAATGAGCAGTTCTTC
TRBJ1-1 | . | . | TRBV18 | CASSPPVRQDEAFF | TGTGCCAGCTCACCACCGGTGAGACAGGATGAAGCTTTCTTT
TRBJ2-5 | once | TRBD2 | TRBV28 | CASSMGGGGETQYF | TGTGCCAGCAGTATGGGGGGGGGTGGAGAGACCCAGTACTTC
TRBJ2-7 | once | . | TRBV4-1 | CASSQDYRADEQYF | TGCGCCAGCAGCCAAGATTACAGGGCCGACGAGCAGTACTTC